Listed here are 3 T cell receptor beta chains from one sample, sequenced in a study of regulatory T cells in long-lasting Graves disease. Specified time point: newly diagnosed GD, antithyroid drugs for less than 3 months. There was RNA extracted from PBMCs, and the TCR library was made from it. Arm-PCR of CDR3 regions and iRepertoire HTBI primers were the basis on which TCR beta libraries were built. From the multiplex PCR reads, TCRdb called clonotypes with MiXCR, one entry per CDR3 protein. This sample has approximately 490,000 distinct CDR3 sequences; about 17% occur once, and the top ten carry approximately 12%. This sample was shared with a second study, whose subject was T cells in Graves' hyperthyroidism and ophthalmopathy.

The source was peripheral blood mononuclear cells (PBMCs), collected at new diagnosis, from a patient treated with antithyroid drugs. The receptors were gathered from a man aged 40-50 years with Graves disease.

This clonotype has at least ten counts. The V call is TRBV2, the J call TRBJ2-7; 8 bases align to TRBD1. J lost 4 bases, V lost 3 bases, and 5 bases had no gene match. CDR3 length: 14 amino acids. CDR1 is SNHLY and CDR2 is FYNNEI in the germline V gene. The CDR3 reads CASSEQGAIYEQYF. DNA of the CDR3: TGTGCCAGCAGTGAGCAGGGGGCTATTTACGAGCAGTACTTC.

This clonotype was recorded many times. V gene TRBV11-3 combines with J gene TRBJ1-1, with 7 bases aligning to TRBD1. The junction had 13 bases not matched to a gene; V was cut back by 5 bases and J by 1 base. Per the germline V gene, CDR1 is SGHNT and CDR2 is YENEEA. The CDR3 runs 17 residues. The CDR3 region is CASSMLTSGQQNTEAFF. The CDR3 coding sequence is TGTGCCAGCAGCATGCTCACGTCGGGACAGCAGAACACTGAAGCTTTCTTT.

The CDR3 sequence: CASSSPQGLSTEAFF. DNA of the CDR3: TGTGCCAGTAGTAGCCCTCAGGGTCTGAGCACTGAAGCTTTCTTT. The J gene is TRBJ1-1, the V gene TRBV19, with D tentatively TRBD1 (5 bases). Between the trimmed V and J ends, which lost 4 bases and 4 bases, there was a span of 16 bases. CDR1 LNHDA and CDR2 SQIVND come from the germline V gene (reference sequence). The CDR3 contains 15 residues.